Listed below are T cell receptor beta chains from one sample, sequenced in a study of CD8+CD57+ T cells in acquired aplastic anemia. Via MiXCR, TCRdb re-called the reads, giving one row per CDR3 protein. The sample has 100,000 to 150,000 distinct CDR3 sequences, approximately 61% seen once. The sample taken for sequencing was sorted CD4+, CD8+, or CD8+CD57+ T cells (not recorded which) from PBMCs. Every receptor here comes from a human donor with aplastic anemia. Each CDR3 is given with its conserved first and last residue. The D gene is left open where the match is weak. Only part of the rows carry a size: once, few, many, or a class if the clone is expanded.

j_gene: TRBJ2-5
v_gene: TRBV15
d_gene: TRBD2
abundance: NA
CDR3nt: TGTGCCACCAGCAGCCGGGGGGGCCGGGGGGAGACCCAGTACTTC
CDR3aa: CATSSRGGRGETQYF

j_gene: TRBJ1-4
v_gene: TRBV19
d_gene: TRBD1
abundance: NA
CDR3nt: TGTGCCAGCCAGGGGGTGGGTGAAAAACTGTTTTTT
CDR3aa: CASQGVGEKLFF

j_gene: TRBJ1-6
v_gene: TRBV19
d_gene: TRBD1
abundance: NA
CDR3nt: TGTGCCAGTGCGCTCCCGGGACAGAATAATTCACCCCTCCACTTT
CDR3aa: CASALPGQNNSPLHF

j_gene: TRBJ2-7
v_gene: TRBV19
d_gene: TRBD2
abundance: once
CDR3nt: TGTGCCAGTAGTAGGCTAGCGGGAGTAGGCTACGAGCAGTACTTC
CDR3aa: CASSRLAGVGYEQYF

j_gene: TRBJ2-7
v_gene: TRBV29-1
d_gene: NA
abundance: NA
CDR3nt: TGCAGCGTTTCCTCGAGCTCCTACGAGCAGTACTTC
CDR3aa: CSVSSSSYEQYF

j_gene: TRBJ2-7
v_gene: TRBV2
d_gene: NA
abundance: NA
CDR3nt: TGTGCCAGCAACGACTACGCTGGCTACGAGCAGTACTTC
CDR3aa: CASNDYAGYEQYF

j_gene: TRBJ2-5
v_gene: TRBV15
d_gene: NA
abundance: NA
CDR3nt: TGTGCCACCAGCAGAGGCAGGGAAGAGACCCAGTACTTC
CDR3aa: CATSRGREETQYF

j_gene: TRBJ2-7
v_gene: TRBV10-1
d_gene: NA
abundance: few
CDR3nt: TGCGCCATTGGGGGGGAGCAGTACTTC
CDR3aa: CAIGGEQYF

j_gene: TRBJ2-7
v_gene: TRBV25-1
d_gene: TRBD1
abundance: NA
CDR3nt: TGTGCCAGCAGCTACGTGGGACAGAGCTACGAGCAGTACTTC
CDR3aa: CASSYVGQSYEQYF

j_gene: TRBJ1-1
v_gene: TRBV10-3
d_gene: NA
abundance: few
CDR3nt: TGTGCCATCAGCTTCGACAGCAACACTGAAGCTTTCTTT
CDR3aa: CAISFDSNTEAFF

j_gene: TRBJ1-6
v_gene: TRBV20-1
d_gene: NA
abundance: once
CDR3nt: TGCAGTGCTAGGGATTACAGGGAAAAAGGAGGGATAGATTCACCCCTCCACTTT
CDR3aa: CSARDYREKGGIDSPLHF

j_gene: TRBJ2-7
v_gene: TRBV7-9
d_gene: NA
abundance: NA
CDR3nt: TGTGCCAGCAGCCTTCGATCGGAGGTGTACGAGCAGTACTTC
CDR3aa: CASSLRSEVYEQYF

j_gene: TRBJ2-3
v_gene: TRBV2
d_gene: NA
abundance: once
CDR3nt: TGTGCCAGCAGTGAATGGGAAGATACGCAGTATTTT
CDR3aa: CASSEWEDTQYF

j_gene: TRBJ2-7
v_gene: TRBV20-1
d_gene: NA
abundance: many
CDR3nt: TGCAGTGCTAGGGGGGGGCCCTGGGAGCAGTACTTC
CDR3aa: CSARGGPWEQYF

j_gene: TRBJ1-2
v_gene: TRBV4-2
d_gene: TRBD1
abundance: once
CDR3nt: TGTGCCAGCAGCGATCGGACAGGGGGGTATGGCTACACCTTC
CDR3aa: CASSDRTGGYGYTF

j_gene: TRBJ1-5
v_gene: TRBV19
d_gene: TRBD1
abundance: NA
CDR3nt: TGTGCCAGTTATGGACAGGGCCTCAATCAGCCCCAGCATTTT
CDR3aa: CASYGQGLNQPQHF

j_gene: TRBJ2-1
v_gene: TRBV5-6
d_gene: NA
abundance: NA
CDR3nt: TGTGCCAGCAGCTTGGCTGGGAACTATGAGCAGTTCTTC
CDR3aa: CASSLAGNYEQFF

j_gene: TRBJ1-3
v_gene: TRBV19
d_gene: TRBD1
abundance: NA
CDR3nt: TGTGCCGCAGGACAGGGGGCGGTGGTAAACACCATATATTTT
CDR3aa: CAAGQGAVVNTIYF

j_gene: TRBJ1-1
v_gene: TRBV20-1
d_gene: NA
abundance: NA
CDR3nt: TGCAGTGCCACGCAAACCCGACTTGAAGCTTTCTTT
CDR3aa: CSATQTRLEAFF

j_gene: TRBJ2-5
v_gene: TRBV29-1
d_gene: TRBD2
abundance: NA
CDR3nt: TGCAGCGTTGAGGGTGCGACTAGCGGGAGTCCAGAGACCCAGTACTTC
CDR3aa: CSVEGATSGSPETQYF

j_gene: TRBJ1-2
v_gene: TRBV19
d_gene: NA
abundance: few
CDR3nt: TGTGCCAGTAGTCTGCGATCCGGGGGCTACACCTTC
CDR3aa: CASSLRSGGYTF

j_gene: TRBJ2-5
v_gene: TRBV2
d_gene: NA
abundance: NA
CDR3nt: TGTGCCAGCAGGGCCACGGGCCTCGGTGGGGAGACCCAGTACTTC
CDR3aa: CASRATGLGGETQYF

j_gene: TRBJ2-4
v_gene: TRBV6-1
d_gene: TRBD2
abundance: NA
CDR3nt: TGTGCCAGCAGTGTAACAGGGACTAGCGGGATTTGGGGTGCCAAAAACATTCAGTACTTC
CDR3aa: CASSVTGTSGIWGAKNIQYF

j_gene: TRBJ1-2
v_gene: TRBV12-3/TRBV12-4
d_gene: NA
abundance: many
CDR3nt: TGTGCCAGCACCCGGGGGGTGAATGGCTACACCTTC
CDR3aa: CASTRGVNGYTF

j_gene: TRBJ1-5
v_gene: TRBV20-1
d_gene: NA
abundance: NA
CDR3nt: TGCAGTGCCGTACAGAGCAATCAGCCCCAGCATTTT
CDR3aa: CSAVQSNQPQHF

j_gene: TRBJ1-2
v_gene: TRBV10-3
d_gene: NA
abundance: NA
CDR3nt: TGTGCCTCGGTGGGTGGCTACACCTTC
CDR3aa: CASVGGYTF

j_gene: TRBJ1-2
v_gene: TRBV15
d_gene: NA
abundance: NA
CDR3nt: TGTGCCACCAGCAGAGATAACGGTGACTACACCTTC
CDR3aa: CATSRDNGDYTF

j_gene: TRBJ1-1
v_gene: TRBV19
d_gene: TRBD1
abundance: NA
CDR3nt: TGTGCCAGTCGCGGGGACAGGGTAAACACTGAAGCTTTCTTT
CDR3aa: CASRGDRVNTEAFF

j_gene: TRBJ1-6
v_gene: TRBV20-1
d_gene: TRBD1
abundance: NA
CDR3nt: TGCAGTGCTAGTCCGGGGACAGGGTCACCCCTCCACTTT
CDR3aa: CSASPGTGSPLHF

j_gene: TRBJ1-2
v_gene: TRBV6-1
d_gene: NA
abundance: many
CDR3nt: TGTGCCAGCAGCTCCGGGACCCACTATGGCTACACCTTC
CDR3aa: CASSSGTHYGYTF

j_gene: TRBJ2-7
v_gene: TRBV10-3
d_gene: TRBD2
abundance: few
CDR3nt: TGTGCCATCAGTGAAAAGGCTAGCGGGAGAGGCAGCGCCTACGAGCAGTACTTC
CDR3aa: CAISEKASGRGSAYEQYF

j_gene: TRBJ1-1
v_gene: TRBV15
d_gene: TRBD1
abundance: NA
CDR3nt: TGTGCCACCAGCAGAGGACAGGGCCGCACTGAAGCTTTCTTT
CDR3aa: CATSRGQGRTEAFF

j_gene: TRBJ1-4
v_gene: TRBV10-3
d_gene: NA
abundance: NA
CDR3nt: TGTGCCATCCGGGAGGGACGTGAGGAAAAACTGTTTTTT
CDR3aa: CAIREGREEKLFF